A single sample is the source of the 6 T cell receptor beta chains below, sequenced in a study of T cells in women clearing cervical HPV infection. TCRdb's table, derived via immunoSEQ multiplex PCR, lists solely in-frame clones and lacks some. This sample contains approximately 39,000 clones. The sequenced material came from blood buffy coat. The receptor source for this set is a woman between 18 and 70 years old with a cervical HPV16 infection that either progressed to CIN3+ or cleared (not recorded which).

Comments on this clone: The read ends 3 residues shy of where the CDR3 ends; the end is completed using the germline J gene. V gene TRBV2 combines with J gene TRBJ1-2; weak D call: TRBD1 (6 bases). CDR3 length: 14 amino acids. The germline V gene encodes CDR1 SNHLY and CDR2 FYNNEI. The CDR3 spells CASSVGGGNQPYTF. The CDR3 DNA, read in part, is TGTGCCAGCAGTGTAGGGGGGGGCAATCAGCCC.

To note about this clone: The read terminates 3 residues before the CDR3 end, so the remaining end is supplied by the germline J gene. This chain connects TRBV30 to TRBJ2-3; a weak D match, TRBD2 (6 bases). The CDR3 spans 14 residues. The germline V gene encodes CDR1 GTSNPN and CDR2 SVGIG (reference sequence). The CDR3 bases that were read are TGTGCCTGGACCATGCACGGGGGAGCTCAGCCG. Its translation is CAWTMHGGAQP. The entire CDR3 sequence reads CAWTMHGGAQPQYF.

CDR3 DNA, as far as it was read: TGCAGTGCTTTAACCCCCCCGGGGACAGGGCGCTACGAG. Residues: CSALTPPGTGRYE. The entire CDR3 protein is CSALTPPGTGRYEQYF. The J gene is TRBJ2-7, the V gene TRBV20-1; TRBD1 matches 9 bases. The read terminates 3 residues before the CDR3 end, so the remaining end is supplied by the germline J gene. From germline, CDR1 is DFQATT and CDR2 SNEGSKA (reference sequence). The V and J ends lost 5 bases and 3 bases, in that order; junction bases with no gene match: 14. The CDR3 consists of 16 residues.

With respect to this clone: The CDR3 end lies 3 residues beyond the end of the read and is filled in from the germline J gene. The chain couples TRBV7-9 to TRBJ2-1; 8 bases agree with TRBD1. Trimming at V came to 4 bases and at J to 4 bases, leaving 6 bases not matched to a gene. From germline, CDR1 is SEHNR and CDR2 FQNEAQ (reference sequence). CDR3 length: 15 residues. The CDR3 spells CASSSQGARYNEQFF. CDR3 bases read: TGTGCCAGCAGCTCTCAGGGGGCACGGTACAATGAG. Full variable domain (remainder filled in from reference TRBV7-9 and TRBJ2-1): DTGVSQNPRHKITKRGQNVTFRCDPISEHNRLYWYRQTLGQGPEFLTYFQNEAQLEKSRLLSDRFSAERPKGSFSTLEIQRTEQGDSAMYLCASSSQGARYNEQFFGPGTRLTVL.

Concerning this clone: The read ends 3 residues shy of where the CDR3 ends; the end is completed using the germline J gene. The gene calls are TRBV6-2 or TRBV6-3 and TRBJ2-1; D may be TRBD1 (5 bases). V shed 6 bases and J shed 6 bases, with 15 bases lying between them. Germline lookup yields CDR1 MNHEY and CDR2 SVGEGT. The CDR3 covers 14 residues. The part of the CDR3 DNA that was read is TGTGCCAGCAGATCCCAAGACAGAAGCAATGAG. This sequence encodes CASRSQDRSNE. The entire CDR3 reads CASRSQDRSNEQFF.

Note on this clone: The CDR3 extends 3 residues past the end of the read, so its final part is completed from the germline J gene. The chain links TRBV7-2 to TRBJ2-5; D is perhaps TRBD2 (6 bases). Between the trimmed V and J ends, which lost 5 bases and 2 bases, there was a span of 12 bases. The CDR3 contains 14 residues. Per germline, CDR1 SGHTA and CDR2 FQGNSA. The sequenced CDR3 bases are TGTGCCAGCAGCCGCTCGGGGGTTCAAGAGACC. Translation: CASSRSGVQET. The CDR3, in full, reads CASSRSGVQETQYF. Variable domain in full (rest from reference TRBV7-2 and TRBJ2-5): GAGVSQSPSNKVTEKGKDVELRCDPISGHTALYWYRQSLGQGLEFLIYFQGNSAPDKSGLPSDRFSAERTGGSVSTLTIQRTQQEDSAVYLCASSRSGVQETQYFGPGTRLLVL.